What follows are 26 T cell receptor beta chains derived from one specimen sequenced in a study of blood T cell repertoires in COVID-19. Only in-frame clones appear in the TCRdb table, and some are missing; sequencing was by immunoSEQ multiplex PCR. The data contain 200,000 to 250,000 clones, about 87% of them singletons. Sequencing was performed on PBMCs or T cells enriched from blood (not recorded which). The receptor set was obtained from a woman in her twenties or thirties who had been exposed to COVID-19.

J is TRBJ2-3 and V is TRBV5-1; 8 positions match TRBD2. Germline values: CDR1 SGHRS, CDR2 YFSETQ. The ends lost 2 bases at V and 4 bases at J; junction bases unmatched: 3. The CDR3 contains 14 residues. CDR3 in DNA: TGCGCCAGCAGCTTAGCGGGAGTTGCAGATACGCAGTATTTT. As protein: CASSLAGVADTQYF.

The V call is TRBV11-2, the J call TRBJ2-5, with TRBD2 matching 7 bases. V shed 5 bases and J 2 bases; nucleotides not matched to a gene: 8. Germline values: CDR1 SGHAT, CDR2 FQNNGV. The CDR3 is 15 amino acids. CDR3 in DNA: TGTGCCAGCAGCACGACTAGCTGGGGGCAAGAGACCCAGTACTTC. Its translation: CASSTTSWGQETQYF.

This CDR3 reads CASSLALPWRGWTEAFF. CDR3 nucleotide sequence: TGTGCCAGCAGCTTAGCGCTCCCCTGGCGGGGGTGGACTGAAGCTTTCTTT. V gene TRBV7-2 combines with J gene TRBJ1-1, with a tentative D call TRBD1 (5 bases). CDR1 and CDR2 (germline): SGHTA, FQGNSA. The CDR3 runs 17 residues. Trimming removed 0 bases at V and 5 bases at J, with 19 bases between.

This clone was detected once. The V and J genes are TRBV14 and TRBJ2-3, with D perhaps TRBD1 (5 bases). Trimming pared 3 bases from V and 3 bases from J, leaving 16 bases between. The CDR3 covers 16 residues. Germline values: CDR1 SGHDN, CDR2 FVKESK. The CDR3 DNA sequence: TGTGCCAGCAGCCACGCTACAGGAATGGTGACAGATACGCAGTATTTT. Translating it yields CASSHATGMVTDTQYF.

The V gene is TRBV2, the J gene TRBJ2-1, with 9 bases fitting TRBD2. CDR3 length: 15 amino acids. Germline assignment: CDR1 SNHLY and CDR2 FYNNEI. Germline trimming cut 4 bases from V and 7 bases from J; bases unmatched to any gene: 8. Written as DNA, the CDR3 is TGTGCCAGCAGTGGGGCTAGCGGGATAACTAATGAGCAGTTCTTC. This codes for CASSGASGITNEQFF.

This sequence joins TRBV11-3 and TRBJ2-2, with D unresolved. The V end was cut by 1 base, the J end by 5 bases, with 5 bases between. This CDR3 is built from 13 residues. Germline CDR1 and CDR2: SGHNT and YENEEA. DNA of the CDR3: TGTGCCAGCAGCTTAGCTGTTACCGGGGAGCTGTTTTTT. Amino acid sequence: CASSLAVTGELFF.

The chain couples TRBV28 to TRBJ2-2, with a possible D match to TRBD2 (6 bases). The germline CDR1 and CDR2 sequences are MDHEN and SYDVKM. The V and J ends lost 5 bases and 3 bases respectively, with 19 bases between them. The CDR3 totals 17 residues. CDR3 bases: TGTGCCAGCAGTCCTCCCGGAGGGGTTGCGTACACCGGGGAGCTGTTTTTT. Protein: CASSPPGGVAYTGELFF.

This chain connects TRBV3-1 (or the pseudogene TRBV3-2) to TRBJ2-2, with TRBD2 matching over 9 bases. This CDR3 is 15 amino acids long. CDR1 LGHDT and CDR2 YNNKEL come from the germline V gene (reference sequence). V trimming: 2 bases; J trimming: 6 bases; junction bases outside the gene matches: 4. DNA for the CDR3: TGTGCCAGCAGCCAACCCAGACTAGCGGCCGGGGAGCTGTTTTTT. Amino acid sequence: CASSQPRLAAGELFF.

The CDR3 reads CASSSQLNQPQHF. CDR3 nucleotides: TGTGCCAGCAGTTCACAGCTCAATCAGCCCCAGCATTTT. The V call is TRBV12-3 or TRBV12-4, the J call TRBJ1-5; D is unresolved. Trimming took off 4 bases at V and 3 bases at J, with 7 bases between the two ends. The CDR3 consists of 13 residues.

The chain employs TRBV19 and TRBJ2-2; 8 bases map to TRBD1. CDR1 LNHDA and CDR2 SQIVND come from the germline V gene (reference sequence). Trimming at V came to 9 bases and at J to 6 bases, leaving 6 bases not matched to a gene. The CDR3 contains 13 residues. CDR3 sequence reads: CASHIQGAGELFF. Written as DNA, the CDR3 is TGTGCCAGCCACATACAGGGGGCCGGGGAGCTGTTTTTT.

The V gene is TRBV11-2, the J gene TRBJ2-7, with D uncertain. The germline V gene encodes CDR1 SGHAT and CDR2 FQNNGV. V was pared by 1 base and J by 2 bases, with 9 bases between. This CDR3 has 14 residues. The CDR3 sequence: CASSLAEFTYEQYF. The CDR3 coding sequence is TGTGCCAGCAGCTTAGCGGAGTTTACCTACGAGCAGTACTTC.

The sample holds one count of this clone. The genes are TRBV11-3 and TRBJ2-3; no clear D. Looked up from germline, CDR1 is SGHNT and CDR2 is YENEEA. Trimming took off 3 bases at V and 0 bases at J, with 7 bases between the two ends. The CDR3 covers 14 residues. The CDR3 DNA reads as TGTGCCAGCAGCTTCGACGGGAGCACAGATACGCAGTATTTT. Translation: CASSFDGSTDTQYF.

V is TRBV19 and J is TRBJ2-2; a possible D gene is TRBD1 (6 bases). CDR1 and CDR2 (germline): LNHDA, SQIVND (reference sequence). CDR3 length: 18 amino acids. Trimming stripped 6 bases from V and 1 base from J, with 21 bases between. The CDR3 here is CASRPHPGQPKNTGELFF. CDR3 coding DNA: TGTGCCAGTAGGCCTCATCCGGGACAACCCAAGAACACCGGGGAGCTGTTTTTT.

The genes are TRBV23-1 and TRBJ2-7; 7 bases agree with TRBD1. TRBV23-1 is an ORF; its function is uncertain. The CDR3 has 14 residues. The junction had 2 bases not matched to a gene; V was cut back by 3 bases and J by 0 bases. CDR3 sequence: CASSHRQGSYEQYF. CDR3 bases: TGCGCCAGCAGTCACCGACAGGGCTCCTACGAGCAGTACTTC.

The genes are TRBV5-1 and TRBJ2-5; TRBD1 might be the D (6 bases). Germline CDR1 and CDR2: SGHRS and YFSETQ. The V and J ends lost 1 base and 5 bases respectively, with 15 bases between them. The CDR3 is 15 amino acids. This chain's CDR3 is CASSLSLGAWETQYF. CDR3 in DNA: TGCGCCAGCAGCTTGTCTCTGGGGGCATGGGAGACCCAGTACTTC.

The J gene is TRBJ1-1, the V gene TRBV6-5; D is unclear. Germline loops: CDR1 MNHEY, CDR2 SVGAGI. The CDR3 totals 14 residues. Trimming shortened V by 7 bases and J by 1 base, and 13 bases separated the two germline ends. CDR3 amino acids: CASTKKRGNTEAFF. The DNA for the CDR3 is TGTGCCAGCACCAAAAAGCGGGGGAACACTGAAGCTTTCTTT.

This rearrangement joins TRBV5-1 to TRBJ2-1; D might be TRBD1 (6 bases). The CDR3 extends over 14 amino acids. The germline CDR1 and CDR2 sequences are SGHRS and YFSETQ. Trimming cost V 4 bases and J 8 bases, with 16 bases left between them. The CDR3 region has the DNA TGCGCCAGCAGCCCACATAGGGGGATTGATGAGCAGTTCTTC. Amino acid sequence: CASSPHRGIDEQFF. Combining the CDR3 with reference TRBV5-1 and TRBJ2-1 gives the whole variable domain KAGVTQTPRYLIKTRGQQVTLSCSPISGHRSVSWYQQTPGQGLQFLFEYFSETQRNKGNFPGRFSGRQFSNSRSEMNVSTLELGDSALYLCASSPHRGIDEQFFGPGTRLTVL.

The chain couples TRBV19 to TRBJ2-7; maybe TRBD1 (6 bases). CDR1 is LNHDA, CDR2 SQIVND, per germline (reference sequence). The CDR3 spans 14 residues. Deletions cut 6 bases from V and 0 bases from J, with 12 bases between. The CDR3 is CASRDLGGSYEQYF. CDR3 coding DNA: TGTGCCAGTAGGGACCTAGGGGGCTCCTACGAGCAGTACTTC.

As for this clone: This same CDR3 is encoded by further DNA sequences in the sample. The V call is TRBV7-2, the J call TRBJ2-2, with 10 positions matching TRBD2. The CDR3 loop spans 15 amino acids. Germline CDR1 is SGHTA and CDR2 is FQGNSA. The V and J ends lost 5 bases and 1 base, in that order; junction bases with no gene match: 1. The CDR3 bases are TGTGCCAGCAGCCGGACTAGCGGGAACACCGGGGAGCTGTTTTTT. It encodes CASSRTSGNTGELFF.

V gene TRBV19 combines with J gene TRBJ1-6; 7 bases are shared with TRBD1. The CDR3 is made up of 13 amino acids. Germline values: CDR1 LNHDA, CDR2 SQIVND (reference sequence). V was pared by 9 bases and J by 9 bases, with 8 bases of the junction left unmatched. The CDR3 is CASGQVVGSPLHF. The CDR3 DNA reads TGTGCCAGCGGACAGGTAGTTGGTTCACCCCTCCACTTT.

The CDR3 spells CASSLMFGGTEAFF. CDR3 nucleotides: TGTGCCAGCAGCTTAATGTTCGGGGGCACTGAAGCTTTCTTT. This chain links TRBV7-2 with TRBJ1-1, with D maybe TRBD1 (5 bases). This CDR3 has 14 residues. Germline CDR1 SGHTA, CDR2 FQGNSA. Trimming removed 2 bases from V and 4 bases from J, with 11 bases in between.

The CDR3 DNA is TGTGCCAGCAGTCTAAACGGGGGATGGGGAAATGAGCAGTTCTTC. Translated: CASSLNGGWGNEQFF. This chain joins TRBV2 and TRBJ2-1; tentative D call: TRBD2 (6 bases). Looked up from germline, CDR1 is SNHLY and CDR2 is FYNNEI. The V end lost 5 bases, the J end lost 7 bases, and 18 bases lay between the germline ends. The CDR3 extends over 15 amino acids.

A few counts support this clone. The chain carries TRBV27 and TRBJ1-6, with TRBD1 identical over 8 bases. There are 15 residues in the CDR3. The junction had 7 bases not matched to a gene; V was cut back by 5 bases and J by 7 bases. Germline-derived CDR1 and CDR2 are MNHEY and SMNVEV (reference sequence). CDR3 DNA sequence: TGTGCCAGCAGTCCGCTGACAGGGGCGAATTCACCCCTCCACTTT. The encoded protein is CASSPLTGANSPLHF.

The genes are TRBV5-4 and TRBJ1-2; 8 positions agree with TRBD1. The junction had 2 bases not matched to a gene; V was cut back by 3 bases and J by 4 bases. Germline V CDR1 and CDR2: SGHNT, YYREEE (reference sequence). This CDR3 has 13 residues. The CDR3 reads CASSSTGGYGYTF. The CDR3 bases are TGTGCCAGCAGCTCAACAGGGGGCTATGGCTACACCTTC.

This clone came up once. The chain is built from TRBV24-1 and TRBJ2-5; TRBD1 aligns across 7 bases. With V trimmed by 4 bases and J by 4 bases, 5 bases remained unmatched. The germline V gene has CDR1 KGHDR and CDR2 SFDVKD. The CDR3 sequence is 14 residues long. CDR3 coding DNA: TGTGCCACCAGTGAAGGACAGGAGCTAGAGACCCAGTACTTC. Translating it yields CATSEGQELETQYF.

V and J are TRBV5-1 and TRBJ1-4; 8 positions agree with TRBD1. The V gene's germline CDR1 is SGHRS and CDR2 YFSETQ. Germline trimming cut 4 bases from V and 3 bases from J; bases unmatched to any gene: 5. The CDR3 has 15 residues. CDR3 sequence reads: CASSTRTGPNEKLFF. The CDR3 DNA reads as TGCGCCAGCAGCACACGGACAGGGCCTAATGAAAAACTGTTTTTT.